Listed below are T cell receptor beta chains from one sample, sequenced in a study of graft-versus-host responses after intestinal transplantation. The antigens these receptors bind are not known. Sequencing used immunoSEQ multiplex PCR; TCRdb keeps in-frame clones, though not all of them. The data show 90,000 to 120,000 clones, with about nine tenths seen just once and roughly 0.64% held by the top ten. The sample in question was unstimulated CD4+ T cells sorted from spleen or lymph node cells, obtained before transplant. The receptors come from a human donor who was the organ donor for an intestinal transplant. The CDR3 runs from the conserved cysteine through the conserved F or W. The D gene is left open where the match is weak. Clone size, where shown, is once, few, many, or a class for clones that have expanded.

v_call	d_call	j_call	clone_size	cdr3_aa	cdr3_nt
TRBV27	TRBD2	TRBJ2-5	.	CASSLAGGETQYF	TGTGCCAGCAGTTTAGCGGGAGGAGAGACCCAGTACTTC
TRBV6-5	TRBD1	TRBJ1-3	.	CASRPQGVAGNTIYF	TGTGCCAGCAGGCCTCAGGGGGTTGCTGGAAACACCATATATTTT
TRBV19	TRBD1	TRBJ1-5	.	CASSSNHRGDGNQPQHF	TGTGCCAGTAGTTCCAACCACAGGGGCGACGGCAATCAGCCCCAGCATTTT
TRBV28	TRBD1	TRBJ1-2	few	CASSFGTGRFDGYTF	TGTGCCAGCAGTTTCGGGACAGGGCGTTTCGATGGCTACACCTTC
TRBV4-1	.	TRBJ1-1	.	CASSQGTSMNTEAFF	TGCGCCAGCAGCCAAGGGACCTCCATGAACACTGAAGCTTTCTTT
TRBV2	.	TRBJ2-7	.	CASSVYEQYF	TGTGCCAGCAGTGTCTACGAGCAGTACTTC
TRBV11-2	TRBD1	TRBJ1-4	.	CASRMGQGSEKLFF	TGTGCCAGCAGAATGGGACAGGGGAGTGAAAAACTGTTTTTT
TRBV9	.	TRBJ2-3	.	CASSVVPGSDTQYF	TGTGCCAGCAGCGTGGTACCCGGGTCAGATACGCAGTATTTT
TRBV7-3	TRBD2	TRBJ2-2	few	CASSLTGGLVGTGELFF	TGTGCCAGCAGCTTAACGGGAGGACTAGTGGGAACCGGGGAGCTGTTTTTT
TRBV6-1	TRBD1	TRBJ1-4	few	CASQRRQGGEKLFF	TGTGCCAGCCAAAGGAGACAGGGTGGTGAAAAACTGTTTTTT
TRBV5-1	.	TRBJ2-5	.	CASSGRLGETQYF	TGCGCCAGCAGCGGTCGGCTGGGGGAGACCCAGTACTTC
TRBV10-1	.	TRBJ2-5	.	CASSEDSRETQYF	TGCGCCAGCAGTGAGGACTCAAGGGAGACCCAGTACTTC
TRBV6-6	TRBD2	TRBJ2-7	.	CASSYVGGPYEQYF	TGTGCCAGCAGTTACGTGGGAGGGCCTTACGAGCAGTACTTC
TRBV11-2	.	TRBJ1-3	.	CASSLIGGNTIYF	TGTGCCAGCAGCTTGATTGGGGGAAACACCATATATTTT
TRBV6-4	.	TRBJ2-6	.	CASSDPASSGANVLTF	TGTGCCAGCAGTGACCCGGCGTCCTCTGGGGCCAACGTCCTGACTTTC
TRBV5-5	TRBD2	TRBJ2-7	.	CASSPKSSSGSRDEQYF	TGTGCCAGCAGCCCAAAGTCCTCTAGCGGGAGTCGCGACGAGCAGTACTTC
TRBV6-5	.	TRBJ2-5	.	CASNPSPASETQYF	TGTGCCAGCAATCCGTCCCCGGCGTCGGAGACCCAGTACTTC
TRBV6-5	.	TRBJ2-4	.	CASSRTREPKNIQYF	TGTGCCAGCAGCAGAACACGGGAACCCAAAAACATTCAGTACTTC
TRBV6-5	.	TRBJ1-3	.	CASSEQGSGNTIYF	TGTGCCAGCAGTGAACAGGGATCTGGAAACACCATATATTTT
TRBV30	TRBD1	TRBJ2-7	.	CAWRRTGGVEQYF	TGTGCCTGGAGACGGACAGGGGGAGTCGAGCAGTACTTC
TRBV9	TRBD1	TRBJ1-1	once	CASSATGVQNTEAFF	TGTGCCAGCAGCGCGACAGGGGTCCAGAACACTGAAGCTTTCTTT
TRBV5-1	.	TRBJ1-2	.	CASSSGRVDYGYTF	TGCGCCAGCAGCTCGGGCAGGGTAGACTATGGCTACACCTTC
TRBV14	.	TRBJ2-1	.	CASSPPGSSYNEQFF	TGTGCCAGCAGCCCCCCAGGGAGCTCCTACAATGAGCAGTTCTTC
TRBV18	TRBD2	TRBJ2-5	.	CASSPPASGELIKTQYF	TGTGCCAGCTCACCACCAGCTAGCGGGGAATTGATTAAGACCCAGTACTTC
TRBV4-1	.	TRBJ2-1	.	CASSRGSLAEQFF	TGCGCCAGCAGCCGAGGAAGCCTAGCGGAGCAGTTCTTC
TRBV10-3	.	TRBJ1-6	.	CAISGQRNSPLHF	TGTGCCATCAGTGGACAAAGAAATTCACCCCTCCACTTT
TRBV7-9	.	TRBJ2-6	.	CASSYSRGIRAGANVLTF	TGTGCCAGCAGCTACAGCAGGGGAATCAGAGCTGGGGCCAACGTCCTGACTTTC
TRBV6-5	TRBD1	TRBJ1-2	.	CASRGTDRGTYGYTF	TGTGCCAGCAGAGGGACAGACAGGGGGACGTATGGCTACACCTTC
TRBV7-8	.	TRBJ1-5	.	CASSLASSNQPQHF	TGTGCCAGCAGCTTAGCCAGTAGCAATCAGCCCCAGCATTTT
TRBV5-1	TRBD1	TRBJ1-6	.	CASSLTGTANSPLHF	TGCGCCAGCAGCTTGACTGGGACAGCAAATTCACCCCTCCACTTT
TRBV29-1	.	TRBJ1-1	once	CSVRPLWDTEAFF	TGCAGCGTTCGACCCTTATGGGACACTGAAGCTTTCTTT
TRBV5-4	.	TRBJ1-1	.	CASSLGSNTEAFF	TGTGCCAGCAGCTTGGGATCGAACACTGAAGCTTTCTTT
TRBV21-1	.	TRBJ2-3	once	CASSKWKGRWGNTDTQYF	TGTGCCAGCAGCAAATGGAAGGGGCGGTGGGGGAACACAGATACGCAGTATTTT
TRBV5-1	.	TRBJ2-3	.	CASRSGEDTQYF	TGCGCCAGCAGATCTGGGGAAGATACGCAGTATTTT
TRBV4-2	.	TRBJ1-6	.	CASSQDLPAGSNSPLHF	TGTGCCAGCAGCCAAGATCTTCCGGCAGGGAGTAATTCACCCCTCCACTTT
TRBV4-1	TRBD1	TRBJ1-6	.	CASSSNGQGESSYNSPLHF	TGCGCCAGCAGCTCTAACGGACAGGGGGAGAGCTCCTATAATTCACCCCTCCACTTT
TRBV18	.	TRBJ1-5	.	CASSPRDFNQPQHF	TGTGCCAGCTCACCCCGGGACTTTAATCAGCCCCAGCATTTT
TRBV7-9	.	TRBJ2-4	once	CASSDTPFGAKNIQYF	TGTGCCAGCAGTGATACTCCATTTGGGGCCAAAAACATTCAGTACTTC
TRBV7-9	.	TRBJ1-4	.	CASSTENEKLFF	TGTGCCAGCAGCACCGAGAATGAAAAACTGTTTTTT
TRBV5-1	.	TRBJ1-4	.	CASSLGQGGQVEKLFF	TGCGCCAGCAGCTTGGGTCAAGGGGGGCAGGTTGAAAAACTGTTTTTT
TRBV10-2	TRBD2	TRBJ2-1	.	CASSGPGGKNEQFF	TGCGCCAGCAGTGGACCCGGGGGGAAGAATGAGCAGTTCTTC
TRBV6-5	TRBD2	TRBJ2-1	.	CASNRGRTSWNEQFF	TGTGCCAGCAATAGGGGTCGGACTAGCTGGAATGAGCAGTTCTTC
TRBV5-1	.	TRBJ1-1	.	CASSFRVMNTEAFF	TGCGCCAGCAGCTTCAGGGTAATGAACACTGAAGCTTTCTTT
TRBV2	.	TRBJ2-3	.	CASRLSAEPSTDTQYF	TGTGCCAGCAGACTCTCGGCGGAACCTAGCACAGATACGCAGTATTTT
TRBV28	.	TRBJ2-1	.	CASSPSGEGEQFF	TGTGCCAGCAGTCCGTCCGGGGAAGGTGAGCAGTTCTTC
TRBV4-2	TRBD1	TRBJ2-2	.	CASSHPSGGQGGTGELFF	TGTGCCAGCAGCCACCCCTCCGGGGGACAGGGGGGGACCGGGGAGCTGTTTTTT
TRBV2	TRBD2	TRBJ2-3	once	CASRIQKRGQDTDTQYF	TGTGCCAGCCGAATCCAGAAGCGGGGGCAGGACACAGATACGCAGTATTTT
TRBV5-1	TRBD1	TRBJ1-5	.	CASLPPRGPSNQPQHF	TGCGCCAGCCTCCCCCCCAGGGGGCCGAGCAATCAGCCCCAGCATTTT
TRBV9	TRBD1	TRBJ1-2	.	CASSVGTGAPGGYTF	TGTGCCAGCAGCGTTGGGACAGGGGCCCCAGGGGGCTACACCTTC
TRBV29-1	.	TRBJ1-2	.	CSVDNPNYGYTF	TGCAGCGTTGACAACCCCAACTATGGCTACACCTTC
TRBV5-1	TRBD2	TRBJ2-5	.	CASSIVAGGRETQYF	TGCGCCAGCAGCATAGTAGCGGGGGGGCGTGAGACCCAGTACTTC
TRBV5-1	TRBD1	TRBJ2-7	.	CASSAGGTGGTYEQYF	TGCGCCAGCAGCGCGGGAGGGACAGGGGGAACTTACGAGCAGTACTTC
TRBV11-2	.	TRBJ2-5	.	CASSPRVGAQQETQYF	TGTGCCAGCAGCCCGAGGGTCGGGGCACAACAAGAGACCCAGTACTTC